These T cell receptor beta chains were read from a single sample in a study of T cells after yellow fever vaccination. TCRdb ran MiXCR on the 5' RACE reads and lists one entry per CDR3 protein. The sample holds roughly 320,000 distinct CDR3 sequences, 9.5% to 12% seen once. Here the sequenced sample was CD4+ T cells sorted from PBMCs, taken 45 days after the yellow fever booster vaccination. The source of these receptors is a man between 18 and 29 years old who received the YFV17D yellow fever vaccine. Each CDR3 is given with its conserved first and last residue. Fields, in order: V gene, clone size, D gene, J gene, CDR3 DNA, CDR3 protein. The D gene is left open where the match is weak. Size tells how often a clone was seen (once, few, many) or the class of an expanded clone, and some rows leave it out.

v_call: TRBV2
clone_size: few
d_call: NA
j_call: TRBJ2-2
cdr3_nt: TGTGCCAGCAGGGACAGCTTAAACACCGGGGAGCTGTTTTTT
cdr3_aa: CASRDSLNTGELFF

v_call: TRBV18
clone_size: NA
d_call: TRBD1
j_call: TRBJ1-2
cdr3_nt: TGTGCCAGCTCACCATTTCACTCGGGACAGGGAAGCTATGGCTACACCTTC
cdr3_aa: CASSPFHSGQGSYGYTF

v_call: TRBV30
clone_size: few
d_call: NA
j_call: TRBJ2-5
cdr3_nt: TGTGCCTTTGGTATTAGAGTTAGAGAGACCCAGTACTTC
cdr3_aa: CAFGIRVRETQYF

v_call: TRBV18
clone_size: NA
d_call: NA
j_call: TRBJ1-2
cdr3_nt: TGTGCCAGCTCCCCCGGACGGGGCCACTATGGCTACACCTTC
cdr3_aa: CASSPGRGHYGYTF

v_call: TRBV10-2
clone_size: many
d_call: NA
j_call: TRBJ2-3
cdr3_nt: TGCGCCAGCAGTGTGGACCTCGGGGATACGCAGTATTTT
cdr3_aa: CASSVDLGDTQYF

v_call: TRBV4-3
clone_size: many
d_call: NA
j_call: TRBJ2-5
cdr3_nt: TGCGCCAGCAGCCAAGATAATCGAGGCAGGGAAGAGACCCAGTACTTC
cdr3_aa: CASSQDNRGREETQYF

v_call: TRBV3-1
clone_size: NA
d_call: NA
j_call: TRBJ1-5
cdr3_nt: TGTGCCAGCAGCAACAGCAATGGCAGGAGGAATCAGCCCCAGCATTTT
cdr3_aa: CASSNSNGRRNQPQHF

v_call: TRBV18
clone_size: NA
d_call: NA
j_call: TRBJ2-4
cdr3_nt: TGTGCCAGCTCACCCCGGTTCCGGCTAGCTGGAAACATTCAGTACTTC
cdr3_aa: CASSPRFRLAGNIQYF

v_call: TRBV11-2
clone_size: many
d_call: TRBD2
j_call: TRBJ2-5
cdr3_nt: TGTGCCAGCAGCCCACGAGCTAGCGGTGAAGAGACCCAGTACTTC
cdr3_aa: CASSPRASGEETQYF

v_call: TRBV4-2
clone_size: few
d_call: NA
j_call: TRBJ1-5
cdr3_nt: TGTGCCAGCAGCCCGGCGGGCAGGGAAGACAATCAGCCCCAGCATTTT
cdr3_aa: CASSPAGREDNQPQHF

v_call: TRBV27
clone_size: few
d_call: TRBD1
j_call: TRBJ1-2
cdr3_nt: TGTGCCAGCAGCTCAAGGACAGGGGAAAGCTACACCTTC
cdr3_aa: CASSSRTGESYTF

v_call: TRBV12-3/TRBV12-4
clone_size: many
d_call: NA
j_call: TRBJ2-7
cdr3_nt: TGTGCCAGCAGTTTTAGGGCAGCCTCCTACGAGCAGTACTTC
cdr3_aa: CASSFRAASYEQYF

v_call: TRBV20-1
clone_size: few
d_call: NA
j_call: TRBJ2-1
cdr3_nt: TGCAGTGCTAGAGAACCCGGACGCGAGCAGTTCTTC
cdr3_aa: CSAREPGREQFF

v_call: TRBV2
clone_size: few
d_call: NA
j_call: TRBJ2-7
cdr3_nt: TGTGCCAGCAGTGTGATCGACGAGCAGTACTTC
cdr3_aa: CASSVIDEQYF

v_call: TRBV5-1
clone_size: NA
d_call: TRBD1
j_call: TRBJ1-2
cdr3_nt: TGCGCCAGCAGCTTGGAAGGCAGGGGGGACTATGGCTACACCTTC
cdr3_aa: CASSLEGRGDYGYTF

v_call: TRBV4-2
clone_size: few
d_call: NA
j_call: TRBJ1-1
cdr3_nt: TGTGCCAGCAGCCAATCCCTTTCCTCCTCCAACACTGAAGCTTTCTTT
cdr3_aa: CASSQSLSSSNTEAFF

v_call: TRBV25-1
clone_size: many
d_call: TRBD1
j_call: TRBJ1-5
cdr3_nt: TGTGCCAGCAGTGAGGGGGGACAGGGGATTAGTCAGCCCCAGCATTTT
cdr3_aa: CASSEGGQGISQPQHF

v_call: TRBV5-1
clone_size: few
d_call: NA
j_call: TRBJ2-1
cdr3_nt: TGCGCCAGCGCAATCCGGGTTACAGGGGAGCAGTTCTTC
cdr3_aa: CASAIRVTGEQFF

v_call: TRBV7-9
clone_size: few
d_call: NA
j_call: TRBJ1-5
cdr3_nt: TGTGCCAGCAGCTTATTTGAGGGGATGTCACAGCCCCAGCATTTT
cdr3_aa: CASSLFEGMSQPQHF

v_call: TRBV30
clone_size: many
d_call: NA
j_call: TRBJ1-1
cdr3_nt: TGTGCCTGGAGTTCTGTGACACCCGGCACTGAAGCTTTCTTT
cdr3_aa: CAWSSVTPGTEAFF

v_call: TRBV12-3/TRBV12-4
clone_size: NA
d_call: NA
j_call: TRBJ2-5
cdr3_nt: TGTGCCAGCAGCCACGGACTCACCGGGACCCAGTACTTC
cdr3_aa: CASSHGLTGTQYF

v_call: TRBV3-1
clone_size: many
d_call: TRBD1
j_call: TRBJ1-1
cdr3_nt: TGTGCCAGCAGCCACAGGCCCGTACAGGGGAGGGAAGCTTTCTTT
cdr3_aa: CASSHRPVQGREAFF

v_call: TRBV7-2
clone_size: NA
d_call: NA
j_call: TRBJ2-1
cdr3_nt: TGTGCCAGCAGCTTAGCGCTAGGGGGGCCGCGCGGTGAGCAGTTCTTC
cdr3_aa: CASSLALGGPRGEQFF

v_call: TRBV4-3
clone_size: few
d_call: NA
j_call: TRBJ2-3
cdr3_nt: TGCGCCAGCAGCATTAGGGGCTACACAGATACGCAGTATTTT
cdr3_aa: CASSIRGYTDTQYF

v_call: TRBV10-3
clone_size: NA
d_call: TRBD1
j_call: TRBJ1-2
cdr3_nt: TGTGCCATCAGTTCTCCGGGACAGGGGCTTTCTGGCTACACCTTC
cdr3_aa: CAISSPGQGLSGYTF

v_call: TRBV2
clone_size: few
d_call: NA
j_call: TRBJ2-3
cdr3_nt: TGTGCCAGCAGCGGGGTTAGGGAGCAGTATTTT
cdr3_aa: CASSGVREQYF

v_call: TRBV27
clone_size: NA
d_call: TRBD1
j_call: TRBJ1-1
cdr3_nt: TGTGCCAGCAGTCGCATCGGAGGACAGGGTCGGACTGAAGCTTTCTTT
cdr3_aa: CASSRIGGQGRTEAFF

v_call: TRBV20-1
clone_size: NA
d_call: TRBD1
j_call: TRBJ1-4
cdr3_nt: TGCAGTGCTCGAAAATCAGGGACAGGGGAAAAACTGTTTTTT
cdr3_aa: CSARKSGTGEKLFF

v_call: TRBV7-8
clone_size: few
d_call: NA
j_call: TRBJ2-7
cdr3_nt: TGTGCCAGCAGCTTAGACACAGGACCATCCCACGAGCAGTACTTC
cdr3_aa: CASSLDTGPSHEQYF

v_call: TRBV7-9
clone_size: few
d_call: NA
j_call: TRBJ1-6
cdr3_nt: TGTGCCAGCAGCTTAGGGCTATATAATTCACCCCTCCACTTT
cdr3_aa: CASSLGLYNSPLHF

v_call: TRBV5-1
clone_size: many
d_call: NA
j_call: TRBJ2-3
cdr3_nt: TGCGCCAGCAGCTTGGCCTCCGTCCTGCGGGATACGCAGTATTTT
cdr3_aa: CASSLASVLRDTQYF

v_call: TRBV6-2/TRBV6-3
clone_size: NA
d_call: NA
j_call: TRBJ1-2
cdr3_nt: TGTGCCAGCATGCAGGGGAATTGGGGCTACACCTTC
cdr3_aa: CASMQGNWGYTF

v_call: TRBV6-5
clone_size: NA
d_call: NA
j_call: TRBJ2-3
cdr3_nt: TGTGCCAGCAGCCCCCTCATCCGCACAGATACGCAGTATTTT
cdr3_aa: CASSPLIRTDTQYF

v_call: TRBV12-3/TRBV12-4
clone_size: many
d_call: TRBD1
j_call: TRBJ1-5
cdr3_nt: TGTGCCAGCAGCACGGACAGGGACCAGCCCCAGCATTTT
cdr3_aa: CASSTDRDQPQHF

v_call: TRBV7-2
clone_size: many
d_call: NA
j_call: TRBJ2-3
cdr3_nt: TGTGCCAGTAGCCGGAGGGGGGCCCCGGATACGCAGTATTTT
cdr3_aa: CASSRRGAPDTQYF

v_call: TRBV7-2
clone_size: NA
d_call: NA
j_call: TRBJ1-2
cdr3_nt: TGTGCCAGCAGCTTATGGGGAAGCCTCTATGGCTACACCTTC
cdr3_aa: CASSLWGSLYGYTF

v_call: TRBV10-3
clone_size: many
d_call: NA
j_call: TRBJ1-1
cdr3_nt: TGTGCCATCAGTCAGGGTGGCAGTTCATCCACTGAAGCTTTCTTT
cdr3_aa: CAISQGGSSSTEAFF

v_call: TRBV4-1
clone_size: few
d_call: NA
j_call: TRBJ1-5
cdr3_nt: TGCGCCAGCAGCCAACGGATAACAACAGCAAATTATAGCAATCAGCCCCAGCATTTT
cdr3_aa: CASSQRITTANYSNQPQHF

v_call: TRBV20-1
clone_size: few
d_call: NA
j_call: TRBJ1-5
cdr3_nt: TGCAGTGCTAGAGCGGTAGGGCCCAATCAGCCCCAGCATTTT
cdr3_aa: CSARAVGPNQPQHF

v_call: TRBV19
clone_size: few
d_call: TRBD2
j_call: TRBJ2-3
cdr3_nt: TGTGCCAGCAGGACTAGCGGGGGCCGGAGGGATACGCAGTATTTT
cdr3_aa: CASRTSGGRRDTQYF

v_call: TRBV7-9
clone_size: few
d_call: NA
j_call: TRBJ2-2
cdr3_nt: TGTGCCAGCACCCCGGGTAGGGCAGACACCGGGGAGCTGTTTTTT
cdr3_aa: CASTPGRADTGELFF

v_call: TRBV7-2
clone_size: NA
d_call: NA
j_call: TRBJ1-1
cdr3_nt: TGTGCCAGCAGCTCGGCGGGGATGAACACTGAAGCTTTCTTT
cdr3_aa: CASSSAGMNTEAFF

v_call: TRBV5-1
clone_size: few
d_call: TRBD1
j_call: TRBJ2-2
cdr3_nt: TGCGCCAGCAGCTTGACAGGGGGCATCACCGGGGAGCTGTTTTTT
cdr3_aa: CASSLTGGITGELFF

v_call: TRBV15
clone_size: many
d_call: TRBD2
j_call: TRBJ2-5
cdr3_nt: TGTGCCACCAGCCAGAGCCGGGGGGGAGGGGAGACCCAGTACTTC
cdr3_aa: CATSQSRGGGETQYF

v_call: TRBV20-1
clone_size: NA
d_call: TRBD2
j_call: TRBJ2-1
cdr3_nt: TGCAGTGCTAGGAAACGGGGGGGCCTGGATGAGCAGTTCTTC
cdr3_aa: CSARKRGGLDEQFF

v_call: TRBV18
clone_size: few
d_call: NA
j_call: TRBJ1-1
cdr3_nt: TGTGCCAGCTCACCACCGGGGCGAGGGAGCGCCACTGAAGCTTTCTTT
cdr3_aa: CASSPPGRGSATEAFF